This T cell receptor beta chain was documented in a study of graft-versus-host responses after intestinal transplantation. Across the study: Recipients obtained multivisceral, liver-intestinal, or isolated intestinal transplants. Recipients were all induced with anti-thymocyte globulin, then given tacrolimus and steroids for 2 to 4 years.

General study results and limits: High graft-versus-host to host-versus-graft T cell clonal ratios marked allografts of patients with graft-donor macrochimerism.

For this clone: Its antigen remains unknown.

V was clipped by 5 bases and J by 3 bases; unmatched bases: 3. The CDR3 is 15 residues long. Per the germline V gene, CDR1 is SGHTA and CDR2 is FQGNSA. Assay used: immunoSEQ multiplex PCR; TCRdb lists only in-frame clones, some missing. Of around 90,000 clones listed, 80% to 95% are singletons. Sequenced material: unstimulated CD8+ T cells sorted from spleen or lymph node cells, taken before transplant. This TCR was recovered from a human donor who was the organ donor for an intestinal transplant. This chain connects TRBV7-2 to TRBJ2-3, with 12 positions matching TRBD2. CDR3 amino acids: CASSGTSGLTDTQYF. CDR3 DNA: TGTGCCAGCAGCGGGACTAGCGGGTTAACAGATACGCAGTATTTT.